Each of the 4 T cell receptor beta chains below was sequenced from the same sample in a study of beta chain features in type 1 diabetes. Expressed TCRB transcripts were sequenced because the isolated RNA had all been reverse transcribed beforehand. Profiling relied on immunoSEQ multiplex PCR, and the TCRdb table lists in-frame clones only, not all of them. The sample gives roughly 300,000 clones, roughly 8% of which show up once; 0.44% is in the top ten. Sequencing was carried out using central memory CD4+ T cells from blood. The receptors derive from a woman under 30 in good health.

The CDR3 DNA reads as TGCGCCAGCAGCTCCGATTCCGCGGGAGTCAAAGCTTTCTTT. It encodes CASSSDSAGVKAFF. V usage is TRBV5-1 and J usage is TRBJ1-1; D gene uncertain. Trimming left V 3 bases short and J 9 bases short, with 18 bases between. The CDR3 has 14 residues. CDR1 and CDR2 from the germline V gene are SGHRS and YFSETQ.

In this sample, this clone turned up a few times. CDR3 in amino acids: CASSHGQDTDTQYF. The CDR3 bases are TGTGCCAGCAGCCACGGACAGGACACAGATACGCAGTATTTT. The V and J genes are TRBV7-2 and TRBJ2-3; TRBD1 matches 7 bases. The length of the CDR3 is 14 residues. CDR1 SGHTA and CDR2 FQGNSA come from the germline V gene. The V segment lost 5 bases and the J segment 2 bases; nucleotides outside the gene matches: 4.

This clone has a handful of counts. This chain connects TRBV4-3 to TRBJ2-3; D may match TRBD1 or TRBD2 (5 bases each). Trimming shortened V by 6 bases and J by 5 bases, and 18 bases separated the two germline ends. Germline V gene lookup returns CDR1 LGHNA and CDR2 YSLEER. The CDR3 totals 15 residues. The DNA for the CDR3 is TGCGCCAGCAGTCGGGCCCAAAGAGGGGTAGATACGCAGTATTTT. This translates into CASSRAQRGVDTQYF.

This clone has just a few counts. The chain joins TRBV10-3 to TRBJ1-1, with 11 bases identical to TRBD1. Trimming removed 11 bases from V and 9 bases from J; junction bases left unmatched: 11. CDR1 and CDR2 from the germline V gene are ENHRY and SYGVKD. The CDR3 totals 13 residues. CDR3 protein: CAARPGTGGKAFF. The CDR3 nucleotides are TGTGCCGCCCGACCCGGGACAGGGGGAAAAGCTTTCTTT.